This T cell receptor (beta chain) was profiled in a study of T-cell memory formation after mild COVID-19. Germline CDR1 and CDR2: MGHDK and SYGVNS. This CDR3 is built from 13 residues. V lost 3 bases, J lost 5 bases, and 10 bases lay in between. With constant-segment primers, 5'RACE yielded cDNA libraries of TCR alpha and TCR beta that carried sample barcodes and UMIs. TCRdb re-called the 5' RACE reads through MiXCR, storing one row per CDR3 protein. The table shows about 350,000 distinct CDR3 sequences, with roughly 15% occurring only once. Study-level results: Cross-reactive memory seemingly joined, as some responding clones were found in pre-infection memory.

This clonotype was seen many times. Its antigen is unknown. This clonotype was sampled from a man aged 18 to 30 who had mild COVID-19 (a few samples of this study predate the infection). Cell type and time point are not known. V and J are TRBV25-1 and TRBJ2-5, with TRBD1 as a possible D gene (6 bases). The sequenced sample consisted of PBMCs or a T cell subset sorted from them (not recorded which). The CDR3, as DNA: TGTGCCAGCAGTGAGGGGGCTACGGAGACCCAGTACTTC. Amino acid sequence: CASSEGATETQYF.